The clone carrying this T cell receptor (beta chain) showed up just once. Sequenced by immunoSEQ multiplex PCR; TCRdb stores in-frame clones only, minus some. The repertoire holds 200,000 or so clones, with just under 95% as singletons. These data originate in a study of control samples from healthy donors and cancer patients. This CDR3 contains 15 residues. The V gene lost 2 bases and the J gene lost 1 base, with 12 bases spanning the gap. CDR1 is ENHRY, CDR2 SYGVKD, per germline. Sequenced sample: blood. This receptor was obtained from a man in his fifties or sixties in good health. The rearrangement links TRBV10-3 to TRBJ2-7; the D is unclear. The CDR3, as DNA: TGTGCCATCAGTGAGGGTAGTGTCCCGTCCTACGAGCAGTACTTC. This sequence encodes CAISEGSVPSYEQYF.